The 5 T cell receptor beta chains in this list originate from one sample, sequenced in a study of CD8 T cells in Susac syndrome. cDNA came from approximately 0.5 to 1 ug RNA primed by random hexamers. MiXCR, applied by TCRdb to the immunoSEQ multiplex PCR reads, yields one record per CDR3 protein. In the table there are around 200,000 distinct CDR3 sequences, approximately 94% of which are singletons. Specimen: CD4+ T cells from PBMCs. Receptors were obtained from a human donor with Susac syndrome.

The rearrangement uses TRBV12-3 or TRBV12-4 and TRBJ2-5; weak D call: TRBD1 (5 bases). This CDR3 comprises 15 residues. Trimming removed 4 bases from V and 2 bases from J, with 14 bases in between. This CDR3 reads CASSSPGSTQETQYF. The CDR3 coding sequence is TGTGCCAGCAGTTCGCCAGGGTCGACTCAAGAGACCCAGTACTTC.

The CDR3, as DNA: TGCAGTGCTAGGGCAGAGGGGTGGGGTGAAAAACTGTTTTTT. Translation gives CSARAEGWGEKLFF. The V call is TRBV20-1, the J call TRBJ1-4; tentative D call: TRBD1 (5 bases). Germline CDR1 and CDR2: DFQATT and SNEGSKA (reference sequence). V lost 3 bases to trimming and J lost 7 bases, with 15 bases between them. There are 14 residues in the CDR3.

This clonotype showed up just a few times. The rearrangement links TRBV20-1 to TRBJ1-5, with TRBD1 as a possible D gene (6 bases). This CDR3 region has 13 residues. V lost 3 bases and J lost 4, with 10 bases in between. Germline CDR1 is DFQATT and CDR2 is SNEGSKA (reference sequence). CDR3 residues: CSARGAGNQPQHF. The CDR3 nucleotides read TGCAGTGCTAGGGGGGCGGGGAATCAGCCCCAGCATTTT.

The J gene is TRBJ2-1, the V gene TRBV5-6; TRBD1 or TRBD2 may be the D gene (5 bases each). The CDR3 spans 15 residues. CDR1 and CDR2 (germline): SGHDT, YYEEEE. V lost 5 bases, J lost 8 bases, and 20 bases lay in between. As DNA, the CDR3 is TGTGCCAGCAGTTACACGGGGCAATCGTCTGATGAGCAGTTCTTC. Its translation: CASSYTGQSSDEQFF.

The rearrangement joins TRBV6-5 to TRBJ1-2; no firm D call. Germline V gives CDR1 MNHEY, CDR2 SVGAGI. The CDR3 totals 16 residues. V lost 4 bases, J lost 4 bases, and 19 bases lay in between. The CDR3: CASSFLGRAGSYGYTF. The CDR3 nucleotides are TGTGCCAGCAGTTTTCTTGGGAGGGCCGGTTCCTATGGCTACACCTTC.